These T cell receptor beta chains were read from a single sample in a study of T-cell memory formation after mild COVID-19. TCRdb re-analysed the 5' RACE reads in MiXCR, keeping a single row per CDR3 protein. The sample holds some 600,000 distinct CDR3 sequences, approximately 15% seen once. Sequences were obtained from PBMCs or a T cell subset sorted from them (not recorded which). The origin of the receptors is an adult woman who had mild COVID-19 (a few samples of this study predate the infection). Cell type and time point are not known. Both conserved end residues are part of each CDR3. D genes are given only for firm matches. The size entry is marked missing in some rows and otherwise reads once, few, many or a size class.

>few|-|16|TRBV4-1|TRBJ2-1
TGCGCCAGCAGCCAAGGGCCTGGGAGCTCCTACAATGAGCAGTTCTTC
CASSQGPGSSYNEQFF
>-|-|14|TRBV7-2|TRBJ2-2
TGTGCCAGCAGCTTATTGGGTTTCCCCGGGGAGCTGTTTTTT
CASSLLGFPGELFF
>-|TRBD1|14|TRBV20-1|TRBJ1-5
TGCAGTGCTAGGGCCGGGACAGGGGGAGAGCCCCAGCATTTT
CSARAGTGGEPQHF
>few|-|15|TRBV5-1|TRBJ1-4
TGCGCCAGCAGCTTGCTAGGGCAAGGAGGTGAAAAACTGTTTTTT
CASSLLGQGGEKLFF
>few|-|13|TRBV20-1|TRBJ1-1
TGCAGTGCTAGACCAACAACCGGCGCTGAAGCTTTCTTT
CSARPTTGAEAFF
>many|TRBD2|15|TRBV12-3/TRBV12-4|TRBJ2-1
TGTGCCAGCAGGAAGACTAGCGGGGGGGACAATGAGCAGTTCTTC
CASRKTSGGDNEQFF
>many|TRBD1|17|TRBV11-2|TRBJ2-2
TGTGCCAGCAGCTTAAGTCGCGACAGGGTGCGCACCGGGGAGCTGTTTTTT
CASSLSRDRVRTGELFF
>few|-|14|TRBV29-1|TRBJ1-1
TGCAGCGCCTTTGCGGGACAACCTGGGACTGAAGCTTTCTTT
CSAFAGQPGTEAFF
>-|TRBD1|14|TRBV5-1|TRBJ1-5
TGCGCCAGCAGCACTACAGGGGTGGGACAGCCCCAGCATTTT
CASSTTGVGQPQHF
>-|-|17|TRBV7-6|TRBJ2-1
TGTGCCAGCAGCTTGGGCGGGCATGGCAGGGCCTACAATGAGCAGTTCTTC
CASSLGGHGRAYNEQFF
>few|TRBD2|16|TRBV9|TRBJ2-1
TGTGCCAGCAGCGCTGCTAGCGGGAGGGCCGCGGATGAGCAGTTCTTC
CASSAASGRAADEQFF
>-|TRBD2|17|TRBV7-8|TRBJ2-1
TGTGCCAGCAGCTTAGTAGGAGCGGGAGGGCTGAGGAATGAGCAGTTCTTC
CASSLVGAGGLRNEQFF
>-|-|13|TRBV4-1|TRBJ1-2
TGCGCCAGCAGCCTCAAGGACAGCTATGGCTACACCTTC
CASSLKDSYGYTF
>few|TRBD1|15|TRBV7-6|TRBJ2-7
TGTGCCAGCAGCATTGGGGACAGGCGGACCTACGAGCAGTACTTC
CASSIGDRRTYEQYF
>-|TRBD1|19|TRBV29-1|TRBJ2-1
TGCAGCGTTGAAGGCAAGGGACAGGGACGGATTAGGGGCTACAATGAGCAGTTCTTC
CSVEGKGQGRIRGYNEQFF
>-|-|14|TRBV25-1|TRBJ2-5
TGTGCCAGCAGCCAGACAGGTGGCCAAGAGACCCAGTACTTC
CASSQTGGQETQYF
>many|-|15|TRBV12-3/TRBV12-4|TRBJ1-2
TGTGCCAGCAGTCCCCGTCGCGTGGTTGGGTATGGCTACACCTTC
CASSPRRVVGYGYTF
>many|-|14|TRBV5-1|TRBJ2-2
TGCGCCAGCTCAAAAGACAGAAACACCGGGGAGCTGTTTTTT
CASSKDRNTGELFF
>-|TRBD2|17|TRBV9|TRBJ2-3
TGTGCCAGCAGCGTAGCCCCTAGCGGTACCGAAGGAGATACGCAGTATTTT
CASSVAPSGTEGDTQYF
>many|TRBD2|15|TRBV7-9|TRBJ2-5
TGTGCCAGCAGCCTTAGCGGGGGGCCCCAAGAGACCCAGTACTTC
CASSLSGGPQETQYF
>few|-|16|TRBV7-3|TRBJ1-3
TGTGCCAGCAGCCTCCAAGGGATCGGATCTGGAAACACCATATATTTT
CASSLQGIGSGNTIYF
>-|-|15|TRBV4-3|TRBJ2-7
TGCGCCAGCAGCCCCCGAAAGGGACTGGAGCTGGAGCAGTACTTC
CASSPRKGLELEQYF
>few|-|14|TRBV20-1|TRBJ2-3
TGCAGTGCTAGGGGGGGACCTTCTATGGATACGCAGTATTTT
CSARGGPSMDTQYF
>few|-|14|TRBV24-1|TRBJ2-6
TGTGCCACCAGTGACGGCTCTGGGGCCAACGTCCTGACTTTC
CATSDGSGANVLTF
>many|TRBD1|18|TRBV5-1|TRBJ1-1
TGCGCCAGCAGCTACCTCCGGGACAGGGGGCCACGGGACACTGAAGCTTTCTTT
CASSYLRDRGPRDTEAFF
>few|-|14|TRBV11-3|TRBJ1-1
TGTGCCAGCAGCTCGGGGCAGGGTTTAGCTGAAGCTTTCTTT
CASSSGQGLAEAFF
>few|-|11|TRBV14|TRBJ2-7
TGTGCCAGCAGCCCCGGTCGGTGGCAGTACTTC
CASSPGRWQYF
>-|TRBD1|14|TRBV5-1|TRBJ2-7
TGCGCCAGCAGCTTGTTACAGGGACAGTACGAGCAGTACTTC
CASSLLQGQYEQYF
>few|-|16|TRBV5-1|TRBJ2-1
TGCGCCAGCAGCAAACTTAGCGGTGGCTCCTACAATGAGCAGTTCTTC
CASSKLSGGSYNEQFF
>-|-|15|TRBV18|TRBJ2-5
TGTGCCAGCTCACTCCGACGGGCTGCCGAAGAGACCCAGTACTTC
CASSLRRAAEETQYF
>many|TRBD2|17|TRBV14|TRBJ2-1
TGTGCCAGCAGCCAAGATTTGGGCCTAGCGGAGGGCAATGAGCAGTTCTTC
CASSQDLGLAEGNEQFF
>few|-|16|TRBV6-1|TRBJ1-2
TGTGCCAGCAGTGAAGTTCCCCAGGATCGGATCTATGGCTACACCTTC
CASSEVPQDRIYGYTF
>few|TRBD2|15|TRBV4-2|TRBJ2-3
TGTGCCAGCAGCCACGGGGGAGGGCCAGGGGATACGCAGTATTTT
CASSHGGGPGDTQYF
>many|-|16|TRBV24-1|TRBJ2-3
TGTGCCACCAGTGATTTGGCTGGCAGTAACACAGATACGCAGTATTTT
CATSDLAGSNTDTQYF
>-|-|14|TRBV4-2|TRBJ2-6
TGTGCCAGCAGCCAAGATGGCGAACTTAGCGTCCTGACTTTC
CASSQDGELSVLTF
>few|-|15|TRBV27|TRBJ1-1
TGTGCCAGCAGTTTATCCCCGGGGAGGCAGACTGAAGCTTTCTTT
CASSLSPGRQTEAFF
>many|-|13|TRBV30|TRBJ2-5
TGTGCCTGGAGTGTACGACGGGGAGAGACCCAGTACTTC
CAWSVRRGETQYF
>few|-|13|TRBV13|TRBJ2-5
TGTGCCAGCAACGTGGGGGGCCAAGAGACCCAGTACTTC
CASNVGGQETQYF
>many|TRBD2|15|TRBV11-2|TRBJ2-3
TGTGCCAGCAGCCCGCTAGCGGAATGGGGAGATACGCAGTATTTT
CASSPLAEWGDTQYF
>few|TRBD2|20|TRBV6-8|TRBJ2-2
TGTGCCAGCAGTTACTCGACGTGGACTAGCCCTAAAGAAGACACCGGGGAGCTGTTTTTT
CASSYSTWTSPKEDTGELFF
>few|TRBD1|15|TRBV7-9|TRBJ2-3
TGTGCCACCCCCCCTGGGACAGTTAGCACAGATACGCAGTATTTT
CATPPGTVSTDTQYF
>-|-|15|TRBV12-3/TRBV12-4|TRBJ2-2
TGTGCCAGCAGCCTGGTGTCCCATAGTGGCGGGGAGCTGTTTTTT
CASSLVSHSGGELFF
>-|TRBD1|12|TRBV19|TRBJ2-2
TGTGCCAGTAGGACAGGGGTAGGGGAGCTGTTTTTT
CASRTGVGELFF
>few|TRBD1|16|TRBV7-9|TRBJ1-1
TGTGCCAGCAGCTTAGCGGGGGCAGGGGGTATGGCTGAAGCTTTCTTT
CASSLAGAGGMAEAFF
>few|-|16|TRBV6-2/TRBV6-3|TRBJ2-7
TGTGCCAGCAGTGCATGGATCCCCCCCGGACCCTACGAGCAGTACTTC
CASSAWIPPGPYEQYF
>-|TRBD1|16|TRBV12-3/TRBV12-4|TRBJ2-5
TGTGCCAGCAGTAGAACCGGGACAGGTTTTAGTGAGACCCAGTACTTC
CASSRTGTGFSETQYF
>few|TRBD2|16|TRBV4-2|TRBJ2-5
TGTGCCAGCAGCCAAGAGCAGCGGGGGGCGATTGAGACCCAGTACTTC
CASSQEQRGAIETQYF
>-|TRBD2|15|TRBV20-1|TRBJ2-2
TGCAGTGCTAGCCCCACTAGCGGGTACGGCGGGGAGCTGTTTTTT
CSASPTSGYGGELFF